A selection of T cell receptor beta chains follows, all from one sample in a study of cytomegalovirus exposure and HLA in healthy donors. Clones were sequenced by immunoSEQ multiplex PCR, and TCRdb holds only the in-frame ones, with some missing. Of some 170,000 clones listed, nearly 80% are singletons. Sequencing was performed on PBMCs. The receptors come from a man aged 18-30 years in good health and CMV-seropositive. Each CDR3 is given with its conserved first and last residue. D genes are given only for firm matches. Size is omitted from some rows. Given values are once, few, many or a class for expanded clones.

DNA: TGTGCCAGCGGTACAGGGCAGTCGGATCAGCCCCAGCATTTT; CDR3: CASGTGQSDQPQHF; J: TRBJ1-5; size: few; V: TRBV6-5; D: .
DNA: TGTGCCAGCAGCTCACAGGGGCTTGAAGCTTTCTTT; CDR3: CASSSQGLEAFF; J: TRBJ1-1; size: .; V: TRBV5-4; D: TRBD1
DNA: TGTGCCAGCAGCTTCTCTAGCGGAACCCACAATGAGCAGTTCTTC; CDR3: CASSFSSGTHNEQFF; J: TRBJ2-1; size: .; V: TRBV7-9; D: TRBD2
DNA: TGTGCCAGCAGCCCACAGGGGCGATCTAATGAAAAACTGTTTTTT; CDR3: CASSPQGRSNEKLFF; J: TRBJ1-4; size: .; V: TRBV27; D: TRBD1
DNA: TGTGCCAGCTCACCAGCCGCAGGACAGGCGGGCTACGAGCAGTACTTC; CDR3: CASSPAAGQAGYEQYF; J: TRBJ2-7; size: .; V: TRBV18; D: TRBD1
DNA: TGTGCCAGCAGCGCCCTACTAGCGGGATACAATGAGCAGTTCTTC; CDR3: CASSALLAGYNEQFF; J: TRBJ2-1; size: once; V: TRBV9; D: TRBD2
DNA: TGTGCCAGCAGCTTAGCGGGAGGCACAGATACGCAGTATTTT; CDR3: CASSLAGGTDTQYF; J: TRBJ2-3; size: .; V: TRBV7-9; D: .
DNA: TGTGCCAGCAGCTCACTCAAGACAGGGTCCTACTATAATTCACCCCTCCACTTT; CDR3: CASSSLKTGSYYNSPLHF; J: TRBJ1-6; size: .; V: TRBV11-2; D: TRBD1
DNA: TGTGCCAGCAGGGGTTATGGGGGGGGAGCCTACGAGCAGTACTTC; CDR3: CASRGYGGGAYEQYF; J: TRBJ2-7; size: once; V: TRBV11-2; D: TRBD2
DNA: TGTGCCAGCAGTTTGGCGGGAGGGATTCGCACCGGGGAGCTGTTTTTT; CDR3: CASSLAGGIRTGELFF; J: TRBJ2-2; size: few; V: TRBV27; D: TRBD2
DNA: TGTGCCAGCAGTGAAGCGTTCCGGGGGGGCCTGCAAGAGACCCAGTACTTC; CDR3: CASSEAFRGGLQETQYF; J: TRBJ2-5; size: .; V: TRBV6-1; D: TRBD2
DNA: TGTGCCAGCAGCTTAGGGACAGGGGGAAACACCATATATTTT; CDR3: CASSLGTGGNTIYF; J: TRBJ1-3; size: .; V: TRBV7-9; D: TRBD1
DNA: TGTGCCAGCGGACCGGGACAGTCCCGTGGGGAGCAGTACTTC; CDR3: CASGPGQSRGEQYF; J: TRBJ2-7; size: .; V: TRBV5-4; D: TRBD1
DNA: TGTGCCAGCAGCTTCACTAGCGGGAGGGCCAATGAGCAGTTCTTC; CDR3: CASSFTSGRANEQFF; J: TRBJ2-1; size: .; V: TRBV5-4; D: TRBD2
DNA: TGTGCCTCCAGGCAGGAATCACCCCGCTACGAGCAGTACTTC; CDR3: CASRQESPRYEQYF; J: TRBJ2-7; size: .; V: TRBV6-5; D: .
DNA: TGTGCCAGCAGGACTATCGGCGCCGAGCAGTACTTC; CDR3: CASRTIGAEQYF; J: TRBJ2-7; size: once; V: TRBV6-5; D: .
DNA: TGTGCCTGGAGTTCCGGGACAGGAGGGGTGAACACTGAAGCTTTCTTT; CDR3: CAWSSGTGGVNTEAFF; J: TRBJ1-1; size: .; V: TRBV30; D: TRBD1
DNA: TGTGCCAGCGTAGCGGGGAACACTGAAGCTTTCTTT; CDR3: CASVAGNTEAFF; J: TRBJ1-1; size: .; V: TRBV6-6; D: .
DNA: TGTGCCAGCAGCTTGGAAGGCGGGGGGCAGGAGACCCAGTACTTC; CDR3: CASSLEGGGQETQYF; J: TRBJ2-5; size: .; V: TRBV5-4; D: TRBD2
DNA: TGTGCCAGCAGCTCCCCGACAGGGCCTAATGAAAAACTGTTTTTT; CDR3: CASSSPTGPNEKLFF; J: TRBJ1-4; size: .; V: TRBV9; D: TRBD1
DNA: TGTGCCAGCAGCTTAAACAGCAACACTGAAGCTTTCTTT; CDR3: CASSLNSNTEAFF; J: TRBJ1-1; size: .; V: TRBV7-7; D: .
DNA: TGTGCCAGCAGCTCCCGCTCCGTTCGGGACTTGTCTAATGAGCAGTTCTTC; CDR3: CASSSRSVRDLSNEQFF; J: TRBJ2-1; size: .; V: TRBV11-2; D: .
DNA: TGTGCCAGCAGTGTCGATCAGGGGGTCTATGGCTACACCTTC; CDR3: CASSVDQGVYGYTF; J: TRBJ1-2; size: .; V: TRBV25-1; D: TRBD1
DNA: TGTGCCAGCAGCTCCGGACTAGCGGGAAGGATAGGAGAGACCCAGTACTTC; CDR3: CASSSGLAGRIGETQYF; J: TRBJ2-5; size: .; V: TRBV5-6; D: TRBD2
DNA: TGTGCCAGCAGTTCATTGAAGACCGGGACAGGGAACGGCTACACCTTC; CDR3: CASSSLKTGTGNGYTF; J: TRBJ1-2; size: .; V: TRBV6-6; D: TRBD1
DNA: TGCAGCGTAAGGGGGGGAAAGCCCTCCTACGAGCAGTACTTC; CDR3: CSVRGGKPSYEQYF; J: TRBJ2-7; size: .; V: TRBV29-1; D: .
DNA: TGTGCCAGTAGTCCCCCATTGAGGAGGCTGGGCAATCAGCCCCAGCATTTT; CDR3: CASSPPLRRLGNQPQHF; J: TRBJ1-5; size: .; V: TRBV19; D: .
DNA: TGTGCCAGCGTAGGGGTGCTCGCTGAAGCTTTCTTT; CDR3: CASVGVLAEAFF; J: TRBJ1-1; size: .; V: TRBV6-5; D: .
DNA: TGTGCCAGCAGCAGAGCGGACAGGGAAGACGAGACCCAGTACTTC; CDR3: CASSRADREDETQYF; J: TRBJ2-5; size: .; V: TRBV4-2; D: TRBD1
DNA: TGTGCCAGCAGAGCTGGACAAGCAAACACTGAAGCTTTCTTT; CDR3: CASRAGQANTEAFF; J: TRBJ1-1; size: once; V: TRBV9; D: .
DNA: TGTGCCAGCAGCTGGGGACAGGGTGATGGCTACACCTTC; CDR3: CASSWGQGDGYTF; J: TRBJ1-2; size: few; V: TRBV6-5; D: TRBD1
DNA: TGTGCTAGTGGTTTGGACCCGACAGGGGTAAGGGAAAAACTGTTTTTT; CDR3: CASGLDPTGVREKLFF; J: TRBJ1-4; size: .; V: TRBV12-5; D: TRBD1
DNA: TGTGCCAGCAGCGGCGGGACAGCAAATTCACCCCTCCACTTT; CDR3: CASSGGTANSPLHF; J: TRBJ1-6; size: .; V: TRBV9; D: TRBD1
DNA: TGTGCCACCAGCAGAGTTACTAGCGGGAGGGCCCTTGAGCAGTTCTTC; CDR3: CATSRVTSGRALEQFF; J: TRBJ2-1; size: .; V: TRBV15; D: TRBD2
DNA: TGTGCCAGCAGCGTTGGACAGGGAGGACAAGAGACCCAGTACTTC; CDR3: CASSVGQGGQETQYF; J: TRBJ2-5; size: .; V: TRBV9; D: TRBD1
DNA: TGCGCCAGCAGCTTGGGGCTTCGGTACGGGGGCACAGATACGCAGTATTTT; CDR3: CASSLGLRYGGTDTQYF; J: TRBJ2-3; size: .; V: TRBV5-1; D: .
DNA: TGCGCCAGCAGCGCGACTAGCGGGAGGGCCGACGAGCAGTACTTC; CDR3: CASSATSGRADEQYF; J: TRBJ2-7; size: .; V: TRBV5-1; D: TRBD2